The 23 T cell receptor beta chains listed next were all sequenced from one sample in a study of radiotherapy plus CTLA-4 blockade in lung cancer. Generated by immunoSEQ multiplex PCR, the TCRdb table keeps only in-frame clones and is missing some. The data show fewer than 70,000 clones, around 80% seen once. The sample was peripheral blood, taken from a patient treated with radiotherapy plus ipilimumab. The receptors originated from a human donor with non-small cell lung cancer who had a complete response to radiotherapy plus ipilimumab.

In its sample, this clone was seen a few times. The V gene is TRBV12-5, the J gene TRBJ1-5; TRBD1 matches 8 bases. In germline, CDR1 is LGHNT, CDR2 FRNRAP. V shed 2 bases and J 6 bases; nucleotides not matched to a gene: 9. The CDR3 has 16 amino acids. The CDR3 DNA reads as TGTGCTAGTGGTTTGTCAACGGACAGGGAGGGTCAGCCCCAGCATTTT. It is translated as CASGLSTDREGQPQHF.

The CDR3 region is CASSFPTGSFSPLHF. Here the CDR3 DNA reads TGTGCCAGCAGCTTCCCGACAGGGTCCTTTTCACCCCTCCACTTT. The genes are TRBV7-2 and TRBJ1-6, with 7 bases lining up with TRBD1. This CDR3 has 15 residues. Looked up from germline, CDR1 is SGHTA and CDR2 is FQGNSA. Unmatched junction bases numbered 8, after V lost 3 bases and J lost 9 bases.

Details on this clone: The same CDR3 can be traced to other DNA sequences in this sample. The chain employs TRBV19 and TRBJ1-1, with D perhaps matching TRBD1 (6 bases). Germline V gene lookup returns CDR1 LNHDA and CDR2 SQIVND (reference sequence). The length of the CDR3 is 12 residues. The V and J ends lost 4 bases and 4 bases respectively, with 7 bases between them. Here the CDR3 reads CASSRGRTEAFF. In DNA, the CDR3 is TGTGCCAGTAGTAGGGGGCGCACTGAAGCTTTCTTT.

The chain couples TRBV21-1 to TRBJ2-5; the tabulated D call, TRBD2, remains unverified against the DNA. TRBV21-1 is classified as a pseudogene. The CDR3 covers 19 residues. CDR3 sequence reads: CASSKALSKAGGLLETQYF. The CDR3 DNA reads as TGTGCCAGCAGCAAAGCGCTTTCGAAAGCGGGAGGGCTTTTAGAGACCCAGTACTTC.

The CDR3 bases are TGTGCCAGCAGTGAAAGTAGCGGGAGGTACAATGAGCAGTTCTTC. Protein sequence: CASSESSGRYNEQFF. The chain links TRBV6-1 to TRBJ2-1; 10 bases are a match to TRBD2. The V and J ends lost 2 bases and 4 bases, in that order; junction bases with no gene match: 2. The CDR3 has 15 amino acids. CDR1 is MNHNS, CDR2 SASEGT, per germline.

The chain couples TRBV7-2 to TRBJ1-3; D is unresolved. Germline V CDR1 and CDR2: SGHTA, FQGNSA. This CDR3 has 16 residues. The germline V and J ends were trimmed by 1 base and 0 bases, with 10 bases remaining between them. CDR3 in amino acids: CASSLEGFLSGNTIYF. CDR3 nucleotides: TGTGCCAGCAGCTTAGAGGGTTTCCTCTCTGGAAACACCATATATTTT.

The chain recombines TRBV6-5 with TRBJ2-7; 8 nucleotides line up with TRBD1. Trimming took 3 bases from V and 7 from J; bases not matched to a gene: 8. CDR3 length: 14 amino acids. Germline V gives CDR1 MNHEY, CDR2 SVGAGI. Written as DNA, the CDR3 is TGTGCCAGCAGTTATAGACAGGGGAATCGAGAGCAGTACTTC. Translating it yields CASSYRQGNREQYF.

The V gene is TRBV6-1, the J gene TRBJ2-1; 7 bases are a match to TRBD2. Germline-derived CDR1 and CDR2 are MNHNS and SASEGT. V lost 7 bases to trimming and J lost 5 bases; unmatched junction nucleotides: 8. This CDR3 has 14 amino acids. The CDR3, as DNA: TGTGCCAGCATAGAGCGGGGTTACCACAATGAGCAGTTCTTC. This translates into CASIERGYHNEQFF.

The V call is TRBV7-9, the J call TRBJ2-1, with unresolved D. The length of the CDR3 is 12 residues. Germline V gene lookup returns CDR1 SEHNR and CDR2 FQNEAQ (reference sequence). Between the trimmed V and J ends, which lost 4 bases and 3 bases, there was a span of 4 bases. CDR3 nucleotide sequence: TGTGCCAGCAGCTACGACTACAATGAGCAGTTCTTC. Translating gives CASSYDYNEQFF.

The genes are TRBV5-1 and TRBJ1-4; D perhaps matches TRBD1 (6 bases). CDR1 and CDR2 from the germline V gene are SGHRS and YFSETQ. The CDR3 runs to 16 residues. V was cut by 3 bases and J by 7 bases, with 19 bases left in between. The DNA of the CDR3 is TGCGCCAGCAGCTCCTTGGGGGGCAGGGGTAGTGAAAAACTGTTTTTT. It translates to CASSSLGGRGSEKLFF.

The chain has TRBV19 and TRBJ2-5; D possibly corresponds to TRBD2 (5 bases). The CDR3 loop spans 10 amino acids. V was cut by 10 bases and J by 2 bases, with 5 bases left in between. Looked up from germline, CDR1 is LNHDA and CDR2 is SQIVND (reference sequence). The CDR3 nucleotides are TGTGCCACGGGGCAAGAGACCCAGTACTTC. Amino acid sequence: CATGQETQYF.

CDR3 nucleotides: TGCGCCAGCAGAGGGGGGACTAGCGGGGGGTTCACCGGGGAGCTGTTTTTT. Translated: CASRGGTSGGFTGELFF. This sequence joins TRBV4-1 and TRBJ2-2; 15 bases are shared with TRBD2. This CDR3 region has 17 residues. Per germline, CDR1 MGHRA and CDR2 YSYEKL. Trimming took 6 bases from V and 4 from J; bases not matched to a gene: 6.

The chain carries TRBV5-1 and TRBJ1-6, with D possibly matching TRBD1 (6 bases). The CDR3 covers 17 residues. V was trimmed by 1 base and J by 0 bases, leaving 11 bases between them. Germline loops: CDR1 SGHRS, CDR2 YFSETQ. CDR3 nucleotides: TGCGCCAGCAGCTTGCTTGGACAGAGCTCCTATAATTCACCCCTCCACTTT. Translated, it gives CASSLLGQSSYNSPLHF.

The chain employs TRBV5-3 and TRBJ1-5; maybe TRBD1 (5 bases). TRBV5-3 is assigned to the ORF class and has an uncertain function. The CDR3 covers 18 residues. V was cut by 1 base and J by 2 bases, with 19 bases left in between. CDR3 residues: CARSLQGPSPVGNQPQHF. CDR3 nucleotide sequence: TGTGCCAGAAGCTTGCAGGGACCTAGTCCGGTAGGCAATCAGCCCCAGCATTTT.

The DNA for the CDR3 is TGCGCCAGCAGCTTTAGCGGGAGGGCTTTTGGCAATGAGCAGTTCTTC. Protein product: CASSFSGRAFGNEQFF. The chain couples TRBV5-1 to TRBJ2-1; TRBD2 agrees at 11 bases. V dropped 2 bases and J dropped 6; count of bases not matched to a gene: 7. Germline CDR1 is SGHRS and CDR2 is YFSETQ. The CDR3 extends over 16 amino acids.

This clone was picked up a small number of times. This chain's CDR3 is CASSEGLAYTDTQYF. The CDR3 nucleotides read TGTGCCAGCAGTGAAGGACTAGCTTACACAGATACGCAGTATTTT. The chain has TRBV6-1 and TRBJ2-3; 7 bases are a match to TRBD2. V shed 1 base, J shed 2 bases, and the junction held 3 bases outside the gene matches. This CDR3 spans 15 amino acids. Germline values: CDR1 MNHNS, CDR2 SASEGT.

This clone was picked up one time. V gene TRBV5-1 combines with J gene TRBJ1-1; TRBD1 is a possible D gene (5 bases). CDR3 length: 15 residues. Trimming left V 2 bases short and J 5 bases short, with 16 bases between. Germline lookup yields CDR1 SGHRS and CDR2 YFSETQ. CDR3 DNA: TGCGCCAGCAGCTTCGGGTATGGGGGTTTTACTGAAGCTTTCTTT. This sequence encodes CASSFGYGGFTEAFF.

This chain connects TRBV5-1 to TRBJ1-2; TRBD1 aligns across 8 bases. Trimming cost V 4 bases and J 6 bases; bases outside gene matches: 8. This CDR3 comprises 14 residues. Per germline, CDR1 SGHRS and CDR2 YFSETQ. CDR3 coding DNA: TGCGCCAGCAGCCTCGGACAGGGACGAGATGGCTACACCTTC. It yields the protein CASSLGQGRDGYTF.

This clone was recorded only once. The gene calls are TRBV30 and TRBJ1-1, with a possible D match to TRBD1 (6 bases). This CDR3 has 13 residues. CDR1 is GTSNPN, CDR2 SVGIG, per germline (reference sequence). Trimming removed 5 bases from V and 11 bases from J, with 21 bases in between. The CDR3 protein is CAWSELGRRGAFF. Here the CDR3 DNA reads TGTGCCTGGTCGGAATTGGGACGGAGGGGGGCTTTCTTT.

V and J are TRBV5-6 and TRBJ1-2; D is perhaps TRBD1 (5 bases). The CDR3 is made up of 12 amino acids. Germline CDR1 and CDR2: SGHDT and YYEEEE. V lost 6 bases and J 5 bases, leaving 11 bases between the germline ends. The CDR3 region has the DNA TGTGCCAGCACACAACAGGCATATGGCTACACCTTC. Translation gives CASTQQAYGYTF.

The V gene is TRBV6-1, the J gene TRBJ1-6; 10 bases are a match to TRBD1. The length of the CDR3 is 14 residues. V shed 5 bases, J shed 9 bases, and the junction held 4 bases outside the gene matches. Germline assignment: CDR1 MNHNS and CDR2 SASEGT. The CDR3 nucleotides read TGTGCCAGCAGTATGACAGGGGGCGGTTCACCCCTCCACTTT. This encodes CASSMTGGGSPLHF.

V and J are TRBV7-2 and TRBJ1-4; 11 nucleotides align to TRBD1. CDR1 and CDR2 from the germline V gene are SGHTA and FQGNSA. CDR3 size: 16 residues. V gave up 2 bases and J gave up 6 bases; unmatched junction bases: 5. Here the CDR3 DNA reads TGTGCCAGCAGCTTAAGTCGGACAGGGGGCTATGAAAAACTGTTTTTT. It is translated as CASSLSRTGGYEKLFF.

In its sample, this clone was seen a few times. The chain links TRBV6-1 to TRBJ1-4, with D unclear. The CDR3 covers 11 residues. Germline CDR1 reads MNHNS; CDR2 reads SASEGT. V lost 5 bases to trimming and J lost 7 bases, with 5 bases between them. The CDR3 region has the DNA TGTGCCAGCAGTTCACTTGAAAAACTGTTTTTT. Protein product: CASSSLEKLFF.